This T cell receptor beta chain was sequenced during a study of T cells after yellow fever vaccination. Each CDR3 protein is one row after TCRdb ran MiXCR on the 5' RACE reads. The sample has 150,000 to 200,000 distinct CDR3 sequences; 11% are singletons. This clonotype was detected many times. Its antigen remains unidentified. Study-level findings and limits: Contamination of FACS-sorted repertoires by abundant clonotypes from the bulk population could occur.

Germline assignment: CDR1 SEHNR and CDR2 FQNEAQ (reference sequence). V lost 7 bases, J lost 3 bases, and 9 bases lay in between. The CDR3 is 13 residues long. The chain joins TRBV7-9 to TRBJ1-4; no clear D. This TCR came from a man aged 18 to 29 who received the YFV17D yellow fever vaccine. The sample here was CD8+ T cells sorted from PBMCs, taken 15 days after the yellow fever booster vaccination. The CDR3 nucleotides read TGTGCCAGCACCAACAATCCTAATGAAAAACTGTTTTTT. This gives the protein CASTNNPNEKLFF. The whole variable domain, filled in from reference TRBV7-9 and TRBJ1-4, reads DTGVSQNPRHKITKRGQNVTFRCDPISEHNRLYWYRQTLGQGPEFLTYFQNEAQLEKSRLLSDRFSAERPKGSFSTLEIQRTEQGDSAMYLCASTNNPNEKLFFGSGTQLSVL.